This T cell receptor (beta chain) was sequenced in a study of blood T cell repertoires in COVID-19. The overall study: Samples of COVID-19 (acute and convalescent) were obtained from the United States, Italy and Spain.

Each exposed participant met a COVID-19 case in the 2 weeks preceding study entry. J was trimmed by 2 bases and V by 5 bases; bases with no gene match: 5. The CDR3 runs 15 residues. Germline CDR1 is MRHNA and CDR2 is SNTAGT. This clone was seen just once. In the original workflow: For nucleated cells, counts were estimated from reference gene primer amplification. The protocol was immunoSEQ multiplex PCR, while the TCRdb copy is restricted to in-frame clones and leaves out a portion. V and J calls and clone size are copied from that table; D and trimming were computed from the DNA. The top ten hold 0.8% to 0.9% of the sample, which has approximately 400,000 clones, approximately 91% seen once.

Sequences were obtained from PBMCs or T cells enriched from blood (not recorded which). This receptor was obtained from a woman between 35 and 50 years old who had been exposed to COVID-19. This chain connects TRBV6-4 to TRBJ2-3, with 9 bases fitting TRBD2. The DNA of the CDR3 is TGTGCCAGCAGTTCCAGCGGGGGGTACACAGATACGCAGTATTTT. As protein: CASSSSGGYTDTQYF.